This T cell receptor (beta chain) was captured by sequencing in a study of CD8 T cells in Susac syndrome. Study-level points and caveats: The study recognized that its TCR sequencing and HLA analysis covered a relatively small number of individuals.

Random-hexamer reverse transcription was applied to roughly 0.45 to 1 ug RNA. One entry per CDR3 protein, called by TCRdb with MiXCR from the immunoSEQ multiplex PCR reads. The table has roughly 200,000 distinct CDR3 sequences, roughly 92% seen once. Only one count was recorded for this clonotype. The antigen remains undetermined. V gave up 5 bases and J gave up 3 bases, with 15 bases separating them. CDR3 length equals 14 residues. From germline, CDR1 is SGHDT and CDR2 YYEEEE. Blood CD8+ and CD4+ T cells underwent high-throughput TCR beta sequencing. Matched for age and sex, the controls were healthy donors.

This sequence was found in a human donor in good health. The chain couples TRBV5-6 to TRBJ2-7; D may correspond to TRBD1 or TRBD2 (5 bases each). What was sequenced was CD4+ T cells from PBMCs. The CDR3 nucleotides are TGTGCCAGCAGTTCCGGACCTGGGGGCTACGAGCAGTACGTC. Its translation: CASSSGPGGYEQYV.